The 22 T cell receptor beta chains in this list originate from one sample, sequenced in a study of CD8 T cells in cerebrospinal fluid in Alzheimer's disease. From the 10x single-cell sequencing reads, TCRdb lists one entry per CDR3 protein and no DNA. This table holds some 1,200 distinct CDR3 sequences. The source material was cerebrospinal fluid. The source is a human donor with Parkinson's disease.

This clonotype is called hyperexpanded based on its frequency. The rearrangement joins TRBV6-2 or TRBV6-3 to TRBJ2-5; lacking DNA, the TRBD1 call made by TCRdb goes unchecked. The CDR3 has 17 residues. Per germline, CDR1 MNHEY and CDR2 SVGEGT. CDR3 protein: CASSYSTGDNIQETQYF.

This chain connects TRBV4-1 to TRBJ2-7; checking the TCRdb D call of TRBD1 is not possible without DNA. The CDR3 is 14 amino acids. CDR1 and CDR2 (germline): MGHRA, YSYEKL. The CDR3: CASSQETGYYEQYF.

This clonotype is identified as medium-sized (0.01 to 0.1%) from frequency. This CDR3 reads CASSLALGQGAPSAEAFF. The chain couples TRBV12-3 or TRBV12-4 to TRBJ1-1; TCRdb picks TRBD1, but there is no DNA to check that call. CDR3 length: 18 residues.

This chain's CDR3 is CASSGGGTGTEAFF. The chain combines TRBV6-2 or TRBV6-3 with TRBJ1-1; the D call from TCRdb, TRBD1, cannot be confirmed without DNA. This CDR3 region has 14 residues. Per the germline V gene, CDR1 is MNHEY and CDR2 is SVGEGT.

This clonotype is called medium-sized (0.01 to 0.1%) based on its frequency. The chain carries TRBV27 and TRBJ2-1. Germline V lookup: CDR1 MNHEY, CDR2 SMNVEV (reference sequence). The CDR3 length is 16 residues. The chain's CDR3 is CASSLIAGSSYNEQFF.

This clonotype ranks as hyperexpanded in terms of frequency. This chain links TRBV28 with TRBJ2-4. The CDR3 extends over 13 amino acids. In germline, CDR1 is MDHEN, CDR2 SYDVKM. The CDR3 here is CATARTAKNIQYF.

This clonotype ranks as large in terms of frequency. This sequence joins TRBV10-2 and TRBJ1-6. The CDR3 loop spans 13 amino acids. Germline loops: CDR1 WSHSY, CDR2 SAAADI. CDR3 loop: CASSEGRISPLHF.

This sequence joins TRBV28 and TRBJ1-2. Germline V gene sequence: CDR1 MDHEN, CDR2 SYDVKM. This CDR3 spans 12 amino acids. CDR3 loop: CASGKEDYGYTF.

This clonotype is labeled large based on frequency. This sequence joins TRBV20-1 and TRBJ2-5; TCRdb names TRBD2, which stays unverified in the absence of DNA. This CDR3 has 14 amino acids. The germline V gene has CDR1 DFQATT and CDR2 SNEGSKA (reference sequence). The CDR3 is CSATIGLAQETQYF.

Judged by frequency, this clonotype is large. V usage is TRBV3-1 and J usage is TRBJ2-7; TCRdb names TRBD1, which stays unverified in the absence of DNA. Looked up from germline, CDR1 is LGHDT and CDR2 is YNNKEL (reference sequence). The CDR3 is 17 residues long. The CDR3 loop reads CASSHNSPGQGLGEQYF.

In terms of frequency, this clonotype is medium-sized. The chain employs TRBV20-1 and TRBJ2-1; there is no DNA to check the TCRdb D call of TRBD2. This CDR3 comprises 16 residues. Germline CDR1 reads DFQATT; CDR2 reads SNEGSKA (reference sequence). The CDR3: CSARDRGLAGVREQFF.

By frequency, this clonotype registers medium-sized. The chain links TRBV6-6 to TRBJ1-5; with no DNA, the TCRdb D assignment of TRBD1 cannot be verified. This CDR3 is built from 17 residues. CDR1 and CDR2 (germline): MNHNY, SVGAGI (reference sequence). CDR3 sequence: CASSRGTGGSIGQPQHF.

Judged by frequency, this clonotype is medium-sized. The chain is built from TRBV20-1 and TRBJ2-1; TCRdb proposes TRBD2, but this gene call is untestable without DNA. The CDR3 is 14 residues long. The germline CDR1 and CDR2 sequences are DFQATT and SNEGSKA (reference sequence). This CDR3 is CSARATSGIDEQFF.

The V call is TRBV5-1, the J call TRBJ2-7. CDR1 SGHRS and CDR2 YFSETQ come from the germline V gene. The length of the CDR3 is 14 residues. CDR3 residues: CASSLTTNSYEQYF.

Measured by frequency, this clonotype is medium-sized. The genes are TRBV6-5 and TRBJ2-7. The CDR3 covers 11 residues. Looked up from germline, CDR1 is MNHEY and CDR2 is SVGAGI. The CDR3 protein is CASSHGHEQYF.

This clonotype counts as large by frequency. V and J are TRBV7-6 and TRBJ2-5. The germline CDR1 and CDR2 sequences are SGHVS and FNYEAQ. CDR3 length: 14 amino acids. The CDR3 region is CASSLEANQETQYF.

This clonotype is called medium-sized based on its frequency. This chain's CDR3 is CSVDRQGYGYTF. The chain uses TRBV29-1 and TRBJ1-2; TCRdb outputs TRBD1, but without DNA this stays unchecked. In germline, CDR1 is SQVTM, CDR2 ANQGSEA. The CDR3 covers 12 residues.

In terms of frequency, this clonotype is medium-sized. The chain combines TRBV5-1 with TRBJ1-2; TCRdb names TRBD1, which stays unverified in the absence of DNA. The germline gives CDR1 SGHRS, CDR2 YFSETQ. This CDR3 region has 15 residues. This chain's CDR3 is CASSPDRGRDYGYTF.

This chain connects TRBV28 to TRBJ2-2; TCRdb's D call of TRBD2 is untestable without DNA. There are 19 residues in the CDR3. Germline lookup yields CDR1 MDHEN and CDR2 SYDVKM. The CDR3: CASSLRGLAGVSNTGELFF.

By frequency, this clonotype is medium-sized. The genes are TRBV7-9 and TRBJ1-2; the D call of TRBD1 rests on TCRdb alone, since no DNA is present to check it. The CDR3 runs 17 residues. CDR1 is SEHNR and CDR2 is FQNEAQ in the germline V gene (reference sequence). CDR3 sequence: CASSLEVPGFVLNGYTF.

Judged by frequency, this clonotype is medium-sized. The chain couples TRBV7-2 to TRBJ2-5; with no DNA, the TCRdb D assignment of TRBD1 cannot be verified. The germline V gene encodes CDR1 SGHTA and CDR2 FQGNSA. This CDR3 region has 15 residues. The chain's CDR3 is CASSRVGDTKETQYF.

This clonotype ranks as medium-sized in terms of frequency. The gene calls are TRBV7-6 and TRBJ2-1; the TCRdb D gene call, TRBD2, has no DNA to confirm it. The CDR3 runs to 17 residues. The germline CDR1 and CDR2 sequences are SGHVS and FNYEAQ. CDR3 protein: CASSLTSGGYSYNEQFF.